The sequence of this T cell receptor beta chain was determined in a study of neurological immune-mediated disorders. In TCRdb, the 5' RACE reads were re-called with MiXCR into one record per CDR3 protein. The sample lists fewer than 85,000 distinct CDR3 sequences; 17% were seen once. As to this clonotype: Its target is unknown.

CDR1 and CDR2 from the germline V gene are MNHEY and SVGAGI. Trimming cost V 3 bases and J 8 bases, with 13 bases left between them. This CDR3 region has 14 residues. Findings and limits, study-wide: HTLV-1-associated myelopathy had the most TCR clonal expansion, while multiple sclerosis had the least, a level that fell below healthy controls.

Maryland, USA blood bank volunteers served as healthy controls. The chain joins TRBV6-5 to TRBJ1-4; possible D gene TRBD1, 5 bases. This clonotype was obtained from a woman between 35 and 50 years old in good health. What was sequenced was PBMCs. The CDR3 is CASSYVAGSEKLFF. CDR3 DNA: TGTGCCAGCAGTTATGTAGCAGGGTCCGAAAAACTGTTTTTT.